Below are 26 T cell receptor beta chains sequenced from a single sample in a study of T cell clones after liver transplantation. Generated by immunoSEQ multiplex PCR, the TCRdb table keeps only in-frame clones and is missing some. The sample lists around 77,000 clones, over 70% seen once, with roughly 0.87% in the top ten. Sequences were derived from CD4+ T cells from blood, sampled 12 months after liver transplant. The receptors were sampled from a human patient who received a liver transplant. The graft donor may have given rise to some T cells.

V usage is TRBV28 and J usage is TRBJ2-5; TRBD2 matches 7 bases. The V and J ends lost 1 base and 5 bases, in that order; junction bases with no gene match: 7. CDR3 length equals 15 residues. Per the germline V gene, CDR1 is MDHEN and CDR2 is SYDVKM. In DNA, the CDR3 is TGTGCCAGCAGTTTATCGGGGGAGGGCCGGGAGACCCAGTACTTC. Translating it yields CASSLSGEGRETQYF.

This rearrangement joins TRBV5-1 to TRBJ2-7; the D gene could be TRBD1 or TRBD2 (5 bases each). There are 15 residues in the CDR3. Deletions cut 4 bases from V and 2 bases from J, with 16 bases between. Per germline, CDR1 SGHRS and CDR2 YFSETQ. The DNA for the CDR3 is TGCGCCAGCAGCAGCGAGGGGATTGCGACCTACGAGCAGTACTTC. This encodes CASSSEGIATYEQYF.

The V gene is TRBV19, the J gene TRBJ1-5; the D is unclear. The CDR3 consists of 19 residues. Germline CDR1 reads LNHDA; CDR2 reads SQIVND (reference sequence). The ends were cut back, 6 bases at V and 0 bases at J, with 24 bases in the middle. The CDR3 nucleotides are TGTGCCAGTAGGGGTTGGGGTCCCGGCCTGGGTTATAGCAATCAGCCCCAGCATTTT. This translates into CASRGWGPGLGYSNQPQHF.

This chain uses TRBV5-1 with TRBJ2-7; D possibly corresponds to TRBD2 (6 bases). Germline V gene sequence: CDR1 SGHRS, CDR2 YFSETQ. The CDR3 consists of 16 residues. V was cut by 10 bases and J by 1 base, with 24 bases left in between. The CDR3 region is CAYSTTGAGPSYEQYF. CDR3 DNA sequence: TGCGCCTACTCGACAACCGGCGCGGGGCCGTCCTACGAGCAGTACTTC.

The chain couples TRBV6-5 to TRBJ1-4; D might be TRBD1 (6 bases). Germline-derived CDR1 and CDR2 are MNHEY and SVGAGI. This CDR3 region has 14 residues. Between the trimmed V and J ends, which lost 3 bases and 5 bases, there was a span of 10 bases. The chain's CDR3 is CASSYRRGNEKLFF. As DNA, the CDR3 is TGTGCCAGCAGTTATCGTAGGGGGAATGAAAAACTGTTTTTT.

The rearrangement links TRBV15 to TRBJ1-5; D uncertain. V lost 3 bases, J lost 6 bases, and 12 bases lay in between. CDR3 size: 14 residues. Germline V lookup: CDR1 LNHNV, CDR2 YYDKDF (reference sequence). Here the CDR3 reads CATSSTWGGQPQHF. The CDR3 nucleotides read TGTGCCACCAGCAGCACATGGGGTGGTCAGCCCCAGCATTTT.

V and J are TRBV5-1 and TRBJ2-7; D may be TRBD1 or TRBD2 (5 bases each). Trimming cost V 5 bases and J 3 bases, with 18 bases left between them. The CDR3 has 15 residues. The germline CDR1 and CDR2 sequences are SGHRS and YFSETQ. The CDR3 is CASSTLTGTNYEQYF. The CDR3 nucleotides are TGCGCCAGCAGTACCCTTACCGGGACCAACTACGAGCAGTACTTC. The full variable domain, with the rest looked up from reference TRBV5-1 and TRBJ2-7, is KAGVTQTPRYLIKTRGQQVTLSCSPISGHRSVSWYQQTPGQGLQFLFEYFSETQRNKGNFPGRFSGRQFSNSRSEMNVSTLELGDSALYLCASSTLTGTNYEQYFGPGTRLTVT.

This sequence joins TRBV5-3 and TRBJ2-7; 9 bases are shared with TRBD1. TRBV5-3 is placed among ORFs of uncertain function. V lost 4 bases and J lost 5; bases outside the gene matches: 10. The CDR3 has 15 amino acids. The CDR3 DNA follows: TGTGCCAGAAGCCTAGGGGACAGGGAGGTCCACGAGCAGTACTTC. Protein sequence: CARSLGDREVHEQYF.

J is TRBJ1-4 and V is TRBV5-1; maybe TRBD1 (5 bases). CDR1 and CDR2 from the germline V gene are SGHRS and YFSETQ. V was cut by 2 bases and J by 8 bases, with 10 bases left in between. This CDR3 contains 13 residues. CDR3 sequence reads: CASSFGAREKLFF. The CDR3 DNA follows: TGCGCCAGCAGCTTTGGGGCACGCGAAAAACTGTTTTTT.

The gene calls are TRBV7-9 and TRBJ1-5, with 9 bases matching TRBD1. J was trimmed by 1 base and V by 4 bases; bases with no gene match: 5. The CDR3 contains 16 residues. CDR1 is SEHNR, CDR2 FQNEAQ, per germline (reference sequence). The CDR3 sequence is CASSSGTGLSNQPQHF. The CDR3 coding sequence is TGTGCCAGCAGCTCGGGGACAGGGTTGAGCAATCAGCCCCAGCATTTT.

This chain connects TRBV25-1 to TRBJ2-5; 7 bases are shared with TRBD1. Germline values: CDR1 MGHDK, CDR2 SYGVNS. CDR3 length: 12 amino acids. The V segment lost 8 bases and the J segment 6 bases; nucleotides outside the gene matches: 6. The CDR3 spells CASPQGSKTQYF. The CDR3 region has the DNA TGTGCCAGCCCACAGGGGTCGAAGACCCAGTACTTC.

The chain uses TRBV30 and TRBJ1-4, with TRBD1 as a possible D gene (5 bases). CDR3 length equals 14 residues. CDR1 GTSNPN and CDR2 SVGIG come from the germline V gene (reference sequence). Trimming took 3 bases from V and 4 from J, leaving 12 bases between them. The CDR3 reads CAWSPPGGNEKLFF. The CDR3 nucleotides are TGTGCCTGGAGCCCTCCTGGGGGTAATGAAAAACTGTTTTTT.

The rearrangement joins TRBV7-2 to TRBJ2-3; D might be TRBD1 (5 bases). There are 13 residues in the CDR3. Germline values: CDR1 SGHTA, CDR2 FQGNSA. The V gene lost 3 bases and the J gene lost 4 bases, with 8 bases spanning the gap. CDR3 region: CASSFARADTQYF. In DNA form, the CDR3 reads TGTGCCAGCAGCTTTGCCAGGGCAGATACGCAGTATTTT.

This clone was seen a few times. The rearrangement uses TRBV11-1 and TRBJ2-2, with D tentatively TRBD1 (5 bases). The V end lost 2 bases, the J end lost 7 bases, and 5 bases lay between the germline ends. The length of the CDR3 is 12 residues. Germline loops: CDR1 SGHAT, CDR2 FQDESV (reference sequence). The CDR3 sequence: CASSLRGGELFF. The CDR3 coding sequence is TGTGCCAGCAGCTTAAGGGGCGGGGAGCTGTTTTTT.

This chain links TRBV5-1 with TRBJ2-1; TRBD2 matches 7 bases. The CDR3 spans 15 residues. Germline loops: CDR1 SGHRS, CDR2 YFSETQ. The J segment lost 9 bases and the V segment lost 0 bases, leaving 9 bases of the junction unmatched. The CDR3 DNA sequence: TGCGCCAGCAGCTTGGCCTCGGGAGGTTTTGGTGAGCAGTTCTTC. It yields the protein CASSLASGGFGEQFF.

The V and J genes are TRBV18 and TRBJ2-5; a weak D match, TRBD1 (6 bases). V gave up 3 bases and J gave up 5 bases, with 16 bases separating them. CDR1 and CDR2 from the germline V gene are KGHSH and LQKENI. The CDR3 runs to 15 residues. The CDR3 DNA follows: TGTGCCAGCTCACCGGGACAAGGCCGGTGGGAGACCCAGTACTTC. This codes for CASSPGQGRWETQYF.

By sample share, this clone is medium-sized. This chain connects TRBV18 to TRBJ1-2; D is unclear. Trimming cost V 0 bases and J 2 bases, with 16 bases left between them. This CDR3 has 17 residues. Germline V CDR1 and CDR2: KGHSH, LQKENI. The CDR3 here is CASSPPRQVERNYGYTF. The CDR3, as DNA: TGTGCCAGCTCACCACCTAGGCAGGTTGAGAGAAACTATGGCTACACCTTC.

This rearrangement joins TRBV5-1 to TRBJ1-5; D ambiguous. V gave up 4 bases and J gave up 0 bases, with 20 bases separating them. The CDR3 loop spans 18 amino acids. Germline values: CDR1 SGHRS, CDR2 YFSETQ. The CDR3 loop reads CASSLGPTTLYSNQPQHF. The CDR3 DNA reads TGCGCCAGCAGCCTAGGCCCCACCACATTATATAGCAATCAGCCCCAGCATTTT.

This chain joins TRBV5-1 and TRBJ2-1; 7 bases agree with TRBD2. V dropped 0 bases and J dropped 6; count of bases not matched to a gene: 3. Germline assignment: CDR1 SGHRS and CDR2 YFSETQ. The length of the CDR3 is 14 residues. CDR3 bases: TGCGCCAGCAGCTTGGGACTAGCAATCAATGAGCAGTTCTTC. Amino acid sequence: CASSLGLAINEQFF.

This clone was picked up one time. This rearrangement joins TRBV5-4 to TRBJ1-1; D not certain. Germline V gene data show CDR1 as SGHNT and CDR2 as YYREEE (reference sequence). With 2 bases removed from V and 1 base from J, the gap between germline ends came to 9 bases. The CDR3 extends over 14 amino acids. The CDR3: CASSLPGRNTEAFF. The CDR3 bases are TGTGCCAGCAGCTTACCCGGCCGGAACACTGAAGCTTTCTTT.

The V and J genes are TRBV7-3 and TRBJ2-1, with 7 bases matching TRBD1. CDR1 is SGHTA and CDR2 is FQGTGA in the germline V gene. This CDR3 region has 15 residues. Germline trimming cut 5 bases from V and 8 bases from J; bases unmatched to any gene: 12. This chain's CDR3 is CASSIQPGGFDEQFF. The CDR3 nucleotides are TGTGCCAGCAGCATTCAGCCAGGGGGATTCGATGAGCAGTTCTTC.

This clone was seen a single time. The chain uses TRBV6-6 and TRBJ2-7; D possibly matches TRBD1 or TRBD2 (7 bases each). The germline V gene encodes CDR1 MNHNY and CDR2 SVGAGI (reference sequence). The CDR3 consists of 14 residues. V gave up 5 bases and J gave up 3 bases, with 14 bases separating them. Here the CDR3 DNA reads TGTGCCAGCAGTCGACTAGCAGGGGGCTACGAGCAGTACTTC. This codes for CASSRLAGGYEQYF.

The chain recombines TRBV2 with TRBJ2-2; 11 bases fit TRBD2. Trimming removed 5 bases from V and 7 bases from J; junction bases left unmatched: 6. Germline-derived CDR1 and CDR2 are SNHLY and FYNNEI. CDR3 length equals 15 residues. CDR3 loop: CASSFSGRAGGELFF. The CDR3 coding sequence is TGTGCCAGCAGTTTTAGCGGGAGGGCCGGCGGGGAGCTGTTTTTT.

V usage is TRBV19 and J usage is TRBJ2-7, with D maybe TRBD1 (5 bases). In germline, CDR1 is LNHDA, CDR2 SQIVND (reference sequence). V lost 6 bases and J lost 4, with 16 bases in between. The CDR3 sequence is 14 residues long. CDR3 coding DNA: TGTGCCAGTAGCCTATTGGACACTTCTTACGAGCAGTACTTC. Protein: CASSLLDTSYEQYF.

This CDR3 is CSVPGTGGIEAFF. The CDR3 coding sequence is TGCAGCGTGCCCGGGACAGGGGGAATTGAAGCTTTCTTT. The chain carries TRBV29-1 and TRBJ1-1, with 11 bases lining up with TRBD1. Germline values: CDR1 SQVTM, CDR2 ANQGSEA. The length of the CDR3 is 13 residues. Trimming at V came to 6 bases and at J to 7 bases, leaving 7 bases not matched to a gene.

The chain has TRBV13 and TRBJ2-3; D is possibly TRBD2 (6 bases). The CDR3 consists of 15 residues. From germline, CDR1 is PRHDT and CDR2 FYEKMQ (reference sequence). Deletions cut 3 bases from V and 3 bases from J, with 13 bases between. The CDR3 region has the DNA TGTGCCAGCAGCTTTTTTGGGGGGAGAACAGATACGCAGTATTTT. It translates to CASSFFGGRTDTQYF.